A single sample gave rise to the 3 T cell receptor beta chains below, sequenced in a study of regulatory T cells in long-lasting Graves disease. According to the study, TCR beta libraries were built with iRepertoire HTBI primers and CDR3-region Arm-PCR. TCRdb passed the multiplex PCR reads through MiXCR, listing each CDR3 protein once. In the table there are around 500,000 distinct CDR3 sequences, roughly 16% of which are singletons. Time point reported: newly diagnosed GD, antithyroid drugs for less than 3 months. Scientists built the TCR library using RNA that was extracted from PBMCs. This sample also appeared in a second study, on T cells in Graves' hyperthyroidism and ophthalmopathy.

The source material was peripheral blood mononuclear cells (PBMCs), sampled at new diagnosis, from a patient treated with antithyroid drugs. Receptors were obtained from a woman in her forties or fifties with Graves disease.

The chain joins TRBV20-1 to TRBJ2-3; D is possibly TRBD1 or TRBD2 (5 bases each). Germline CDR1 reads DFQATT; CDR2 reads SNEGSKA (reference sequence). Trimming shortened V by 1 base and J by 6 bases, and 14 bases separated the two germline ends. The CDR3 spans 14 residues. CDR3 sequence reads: CSARVGPTTDTQYF. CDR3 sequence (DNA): TGCAGTGCTAGAGTGGGACCAACCACGGATACGCAGTATTTT.

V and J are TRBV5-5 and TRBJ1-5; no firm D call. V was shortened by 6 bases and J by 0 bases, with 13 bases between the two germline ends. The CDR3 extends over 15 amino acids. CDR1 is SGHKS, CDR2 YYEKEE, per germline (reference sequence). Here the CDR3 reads CASKAGWDSNQPQHF. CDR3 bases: TGTGCCAGCAAGGCGGGATGGGATAGCAATCAGCCCCAGCATTTT. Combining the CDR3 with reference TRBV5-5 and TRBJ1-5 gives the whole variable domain DAGVTQSPTHLIKTRGQQVTLRCSPISGHKSVSWYQQVLGQGPQFIFQYYEKEERGRGNFPDRFSARQFPNYSSELNVNALLLGDSALYLCASKAGWDSNQPQHFGDGTRLSIL.

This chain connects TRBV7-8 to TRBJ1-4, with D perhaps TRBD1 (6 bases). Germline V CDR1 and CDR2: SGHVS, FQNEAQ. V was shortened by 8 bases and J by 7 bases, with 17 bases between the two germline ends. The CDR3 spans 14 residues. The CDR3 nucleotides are TGTGCCAGCTTGGAGGGGGTTCGGGGTGAAAAACTGTTTTTT. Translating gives CASLEGVRGEKLFF.